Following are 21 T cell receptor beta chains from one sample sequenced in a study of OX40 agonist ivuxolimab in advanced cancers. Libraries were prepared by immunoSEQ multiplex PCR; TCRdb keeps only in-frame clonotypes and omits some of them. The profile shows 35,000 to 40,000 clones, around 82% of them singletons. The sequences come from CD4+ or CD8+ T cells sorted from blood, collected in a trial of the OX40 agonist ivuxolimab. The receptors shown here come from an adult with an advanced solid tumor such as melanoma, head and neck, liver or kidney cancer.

CDR3 nucleotides: TGTGCCAGCAGCAAAGAACCGGTGGCGGGACCCTGGGGGAAAGAGACCCAGTACTTC. Amino acid sequence: CASSKEPVAGPWGKETQYF. The rearrangement uses TRBV21-1 and TRBJ2-5; the DNA was not used to check the table's D call, TRBD2. TRBV21-1 is tagged as a pseudogene. CDR3 length equals 19 residues.

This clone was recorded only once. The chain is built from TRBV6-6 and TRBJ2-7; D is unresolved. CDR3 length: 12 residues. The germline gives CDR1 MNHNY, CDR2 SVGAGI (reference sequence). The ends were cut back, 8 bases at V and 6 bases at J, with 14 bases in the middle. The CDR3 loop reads CASGRRATEQYF. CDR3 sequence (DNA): TGTGCCAGCGGGCGAAGGGCTACCGAGCAGTACTTC.

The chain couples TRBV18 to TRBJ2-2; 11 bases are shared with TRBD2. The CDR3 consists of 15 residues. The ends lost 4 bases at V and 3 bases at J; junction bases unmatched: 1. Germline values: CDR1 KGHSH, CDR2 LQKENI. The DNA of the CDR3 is TGTGCCAGCTCACTACTAGCGGGAGACACCGGGGAGCTGTTTTTT. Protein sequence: CASSLLAGDTGELFF.

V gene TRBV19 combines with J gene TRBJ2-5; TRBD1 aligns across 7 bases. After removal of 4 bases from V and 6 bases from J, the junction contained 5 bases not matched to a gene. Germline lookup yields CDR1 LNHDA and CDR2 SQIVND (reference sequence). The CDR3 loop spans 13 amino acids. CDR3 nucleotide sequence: TGTGCCAGTAGTAGGGGACAGCGACAGACCCAGTACTTC. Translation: CASSRGQRQTQYF.

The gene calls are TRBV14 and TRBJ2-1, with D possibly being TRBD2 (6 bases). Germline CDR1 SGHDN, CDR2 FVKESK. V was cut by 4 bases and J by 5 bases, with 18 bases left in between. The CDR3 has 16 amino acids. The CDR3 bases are TGTGCCAGCAGCCTATTACGCGGCGGGGCAGACAATGAGCAGTTCTTC. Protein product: CASSLLRGGADNEQFF.

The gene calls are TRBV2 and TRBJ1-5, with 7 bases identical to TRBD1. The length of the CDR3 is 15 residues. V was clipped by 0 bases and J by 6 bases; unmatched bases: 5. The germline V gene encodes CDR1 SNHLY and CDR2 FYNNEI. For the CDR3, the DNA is TGTGCCAGCAGTGAAGCACCGACAGGGAGTCAGCCCCAGCATTTT. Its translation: CASSEAPTGSQPQHF.

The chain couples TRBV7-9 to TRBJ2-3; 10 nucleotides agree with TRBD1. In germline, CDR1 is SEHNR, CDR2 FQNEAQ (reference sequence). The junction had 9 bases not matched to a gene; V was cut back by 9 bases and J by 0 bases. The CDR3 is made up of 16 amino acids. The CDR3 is CASQAGTGASTDTQYF. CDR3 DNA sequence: TGTGCCAGTCAGGCTGGGACAGGGGCTAGCACAGATACGCAGTATTTT.

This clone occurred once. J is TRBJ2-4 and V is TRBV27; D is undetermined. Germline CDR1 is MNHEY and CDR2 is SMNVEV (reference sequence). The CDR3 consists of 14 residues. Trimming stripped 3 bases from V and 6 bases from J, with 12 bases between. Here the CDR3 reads CASSFVGRPNIQYF. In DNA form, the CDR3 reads TGTGCCAGCAGTTTCGTGGGTAGGCCAAACATTCAGTACTTC.

Here the CDR3 reads CASSSTQGAVYEQYF. The CDR3 DNA follows: TGTGCCAGCAGCTCGACTCAGGGGGCCGTCTACGAGCAGTACTTC. The chain couples TRBV13 to TRBJ2-5, with 8 bases matching TRBD1. The last part of the DNA fits TRBJ2-7 better; the J call may be wrong. This CDR3 comprises 15 residues. Per the germline V gene, CDR1 is PRHDT and CDR2 is FYEKMQ (reference sequence).

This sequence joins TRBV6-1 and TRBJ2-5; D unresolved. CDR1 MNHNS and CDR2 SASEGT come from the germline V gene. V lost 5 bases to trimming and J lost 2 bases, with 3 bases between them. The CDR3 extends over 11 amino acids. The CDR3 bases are TGTGCCAGCAGTTTTCAAGAGACCCAGTACTTC. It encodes CASSFQETQYF.

In nucleotides, the CDR3 is TGCGCCAGCAGCCCCGGGACTAGCGGGAGGGCAGGCGATGAGCAGTTCTTC. Its translation is CASSPGTSGRAGDEQFF. V is TRBV5-1 and J is TRBJ2-1, with 16 nucleotides matching TRBD2. Losses at the gene ends were 4 bases for V and 8 bases for J; bases not matched to a gene: 9. The germline V gene encodes CDR1 SGHRS and CDR2 YFSETQ. This CDR3 region has 17 residues.

The CDR3 DNA sequence: TGTGCCAGCAGCTTAGCGGAGAGGGCCTACGAGCAGTACTTC. It translates to CASSLAERAYEQYF. This chain links TRBV7-6 with TRBJ2-7; tentative D call: TRBD2 (5 bases). This CDR3 region has 14 residues. Trimming took 0 bases from V and 2 from J, leaving 8 bases between them. Per the germline V gene, CDR1 is SGHVS and CDR2 is FNYEAQ.

For the CDR3, the DNA is TGTGCCAGCAGCTTACGGGCAGGGGATCAGCCCCAGCATTTT. Translated: CASSLRAGDQPQHF. The rearrangement joins TRBV11-2 to TRBJ1-5; tentatively, D is TRBD1 (6 bases). This CDR3 is built from 14 residues. Looked up from germline, CDR1 is SGHAT and CDR2 is FQNNGV. Trimming pared 2 bases from V and 5 bases from J, leaving 10 bases between. Drawing the rest from reference TRBV11-2 and TRBJ1-5, the complete variable domain is EAGVAQSPRYKIIEKRQSVAFWCNPISGHATLYWYQQILGQGPKLLIQFQNNGVVDDSQLPKDRFSAERLKGVDSTLKIQPAKLEDSAVYLCASSLRAGDQPQHFGDGTRLSIL.

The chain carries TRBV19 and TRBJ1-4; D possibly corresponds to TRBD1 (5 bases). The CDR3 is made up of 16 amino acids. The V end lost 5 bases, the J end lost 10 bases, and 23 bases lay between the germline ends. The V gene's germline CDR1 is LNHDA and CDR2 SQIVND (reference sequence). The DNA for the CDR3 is TGTGCCAGTAGTGTGCTTTCCGACTCTCCAAGGGGAAAACTGTTTTTT. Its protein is CASSVLSDSPRGKLFF.

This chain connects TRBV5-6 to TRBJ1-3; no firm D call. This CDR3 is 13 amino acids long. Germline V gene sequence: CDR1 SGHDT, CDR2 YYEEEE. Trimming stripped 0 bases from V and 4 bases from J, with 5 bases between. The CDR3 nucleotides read TGTGCCAGCAGCTTGGTCCTGGGAAACACCATATATTTT. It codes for CASSLVLGNTIYF.

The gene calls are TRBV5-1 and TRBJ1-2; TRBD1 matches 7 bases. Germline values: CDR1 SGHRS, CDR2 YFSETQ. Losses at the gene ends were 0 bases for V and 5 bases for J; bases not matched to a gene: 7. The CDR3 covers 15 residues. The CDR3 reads CASSLVGQVEYGYTF. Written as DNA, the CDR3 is TGCGCCAGCAGCTTGGTCGGACAGGTGGAGTATGGCTACACCTTC.

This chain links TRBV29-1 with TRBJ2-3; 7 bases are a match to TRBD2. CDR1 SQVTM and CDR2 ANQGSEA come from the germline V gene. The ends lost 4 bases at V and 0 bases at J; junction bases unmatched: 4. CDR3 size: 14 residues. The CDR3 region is CSVAREDSTDTQYF. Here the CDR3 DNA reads TGCAGCGTTGCACGGGAGGATAGCACAGATACGCAGTATTTT.

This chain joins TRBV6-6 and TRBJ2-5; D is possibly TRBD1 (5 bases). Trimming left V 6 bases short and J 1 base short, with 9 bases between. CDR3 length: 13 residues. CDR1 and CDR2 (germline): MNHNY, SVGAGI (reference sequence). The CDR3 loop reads CASRDSTQETQYF. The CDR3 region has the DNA TGTGCCAGCAGAGACAGTACCCAAGAGACCCAGTACTTC.

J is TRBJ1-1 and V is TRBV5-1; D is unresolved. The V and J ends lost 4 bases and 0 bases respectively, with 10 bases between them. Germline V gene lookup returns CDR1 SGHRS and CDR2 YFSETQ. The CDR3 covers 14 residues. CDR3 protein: CASSRTDMNTEAFF. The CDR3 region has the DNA TGCGCCAGCAGCCGAACTGATATGAACACTGAAGCTTTCTTT.

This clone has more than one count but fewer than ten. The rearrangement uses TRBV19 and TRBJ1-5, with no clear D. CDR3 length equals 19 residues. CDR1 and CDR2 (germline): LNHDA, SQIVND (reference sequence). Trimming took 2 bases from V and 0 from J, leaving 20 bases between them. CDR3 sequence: CASSISGQLTVYSNQPQHF. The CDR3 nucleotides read TGTGCCAGTAGTATATCGGGCCAGCTCACCGTCTATAGCAATCAGCCCCAGCATTTT.

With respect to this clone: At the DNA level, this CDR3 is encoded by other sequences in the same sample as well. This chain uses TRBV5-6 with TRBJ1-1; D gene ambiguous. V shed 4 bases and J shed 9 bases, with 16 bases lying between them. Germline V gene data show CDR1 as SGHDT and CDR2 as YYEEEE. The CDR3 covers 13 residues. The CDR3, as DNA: TGTGCCAGCAGCGGGAGGCTGCTCCTAAAAGCTTTCTTT. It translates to CASSGRLLLKAFF.